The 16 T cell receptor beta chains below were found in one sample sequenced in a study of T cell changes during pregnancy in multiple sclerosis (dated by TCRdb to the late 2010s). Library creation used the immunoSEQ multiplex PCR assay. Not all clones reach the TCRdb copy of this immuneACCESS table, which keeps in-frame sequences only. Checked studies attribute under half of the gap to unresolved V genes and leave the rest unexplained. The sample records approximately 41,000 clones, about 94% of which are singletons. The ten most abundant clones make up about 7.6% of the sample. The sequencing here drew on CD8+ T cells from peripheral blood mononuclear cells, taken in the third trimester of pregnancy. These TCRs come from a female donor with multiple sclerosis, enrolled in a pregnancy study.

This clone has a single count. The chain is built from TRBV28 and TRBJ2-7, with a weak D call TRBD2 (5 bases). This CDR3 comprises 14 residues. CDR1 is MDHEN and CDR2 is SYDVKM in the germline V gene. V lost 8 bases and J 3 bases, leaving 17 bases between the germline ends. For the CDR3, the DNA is TGTGCCAGCGCCCAAGGGAGATTTTACTACGAGCAGTACTTC. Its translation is CASAQGRFYYEQYF.

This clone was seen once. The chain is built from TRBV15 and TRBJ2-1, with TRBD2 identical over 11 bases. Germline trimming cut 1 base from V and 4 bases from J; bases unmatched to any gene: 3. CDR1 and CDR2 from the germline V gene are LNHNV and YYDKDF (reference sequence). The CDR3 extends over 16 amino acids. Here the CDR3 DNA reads TGTGCCACCAGCAGAGTTACTAGCGGGAGTTACAATGAGCAGTTCTTC. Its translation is CATSRVTSGSYNEQFF.

This CDR3 is CASSFSRDRGSYEQYF. CDR3 nucleotides: TGTGCCAGCAGCTTTAGCCGGGACAGGGGGTCCTACGAGCAGTACTTC. This chain uses TRBV28 with TRBJ2-7, with 11 bases fitting TRBD1. Germline V gene data show CDR1 as MDHEN and CDR2 as SYDVKM. This CDR3 has 16 residues. Trimming cost V 6 bases and J 1 base; bases outside gene matches: 8.

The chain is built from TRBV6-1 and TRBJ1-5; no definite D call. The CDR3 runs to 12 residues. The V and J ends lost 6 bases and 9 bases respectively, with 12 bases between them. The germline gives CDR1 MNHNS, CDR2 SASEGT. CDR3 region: CASSQWSGPQHF. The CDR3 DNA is TGTGCCAGCAGCCAGTGGTCGGGGCCCCAGCATTTT.

CDR3 in amino acids: CASSLGTSGGGNEQFF. CDR3 bases: TGTGCCAGCAGCTTGGGTACTAGCGGGGGGGGCAATGAGCAGTTCTTC. The gene calls are TRBV5-6 and TRBJ2-1; 13 nucleotides match TRBD2. Germline loops: CDR1 SGHDT, CDR2 YYEEEE. V shed 0 bases, J shed 6 bases, and the junction held 3 bases outside the gene matches. This CDR3 region has 16 residues. Full variable domain (rest looked up from reference TRBV5-6 and TRBJ2-1): DAGVTQSPTHLIKTRGQQVTLRCSPKSGHDTVSWYQQALGQGPQFIFQYYEEEERQRGNFPDRFSGHQFPNYSSELNVNALLLGDSALYLCASSLGTSGGGNEQFFGPGTRLTVL.

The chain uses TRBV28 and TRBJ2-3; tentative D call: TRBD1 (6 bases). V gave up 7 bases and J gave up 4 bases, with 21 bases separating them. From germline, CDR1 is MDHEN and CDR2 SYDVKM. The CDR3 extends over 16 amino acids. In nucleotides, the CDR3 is TGTGCCAGCACCTTTGCCACAGGGTGGACGGCAGATACGCAGTATTTT. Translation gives CASTFATGWTADTQYF.

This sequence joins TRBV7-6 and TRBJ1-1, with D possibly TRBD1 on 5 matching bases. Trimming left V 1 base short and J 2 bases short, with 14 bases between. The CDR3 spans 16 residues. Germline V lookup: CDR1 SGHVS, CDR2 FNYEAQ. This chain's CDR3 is CASSLDGAGINTEAFF. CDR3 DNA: TGTGCCAGCAGCTTAGATGGGGCAGGGATTAACACTGAAGCTTTCTTT.

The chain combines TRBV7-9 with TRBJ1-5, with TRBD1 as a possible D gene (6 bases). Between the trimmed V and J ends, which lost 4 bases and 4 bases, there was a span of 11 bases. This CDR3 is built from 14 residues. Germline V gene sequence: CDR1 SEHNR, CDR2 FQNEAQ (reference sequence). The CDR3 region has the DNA TGTGCCAGCAGCTCTTCAACAGGGAATCAGCCCCAGCATTTT. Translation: CASSSSTGNQPQHF.

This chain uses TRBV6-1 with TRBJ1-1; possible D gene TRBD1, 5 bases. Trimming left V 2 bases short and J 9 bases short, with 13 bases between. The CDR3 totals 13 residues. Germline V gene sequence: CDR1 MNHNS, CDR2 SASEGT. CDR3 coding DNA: TGTGCCAGCAGTGAAAGGTCAGGGAGGAAAGCTTTCTTT. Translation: CASSERSGRKAFF.

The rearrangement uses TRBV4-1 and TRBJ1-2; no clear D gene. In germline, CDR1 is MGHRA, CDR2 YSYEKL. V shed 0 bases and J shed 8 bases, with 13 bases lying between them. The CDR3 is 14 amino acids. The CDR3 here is CASSQEMRRFGYTF. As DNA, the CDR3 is TGCGCCAGCAGCCAAGAAATGCGGCGATTCGGCTACACCTTC.

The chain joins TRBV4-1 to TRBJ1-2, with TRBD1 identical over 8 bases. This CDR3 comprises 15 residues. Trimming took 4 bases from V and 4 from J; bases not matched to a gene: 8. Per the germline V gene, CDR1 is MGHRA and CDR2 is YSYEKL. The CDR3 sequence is CASSPPTGEGYGYTF. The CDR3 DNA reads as TGCGCCAGCAGCCCACCGACAGGGGAGGGCTATGGCTACACCTTC.

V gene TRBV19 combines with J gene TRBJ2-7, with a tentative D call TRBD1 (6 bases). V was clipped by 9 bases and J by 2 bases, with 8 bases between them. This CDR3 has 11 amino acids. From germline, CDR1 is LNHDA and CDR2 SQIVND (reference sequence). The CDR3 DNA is TGTGCCAGCGGACAGACCTACGAGCAGTACTTC. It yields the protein CASGQTYEQYF.

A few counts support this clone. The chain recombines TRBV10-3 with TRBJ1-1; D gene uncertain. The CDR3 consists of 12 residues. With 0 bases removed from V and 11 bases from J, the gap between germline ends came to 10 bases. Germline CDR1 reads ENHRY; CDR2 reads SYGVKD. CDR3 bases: TGTGCCATCAGTGAGTCGGGCCGGCCGGCTTTCTTT. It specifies CAISESGRPAFF.

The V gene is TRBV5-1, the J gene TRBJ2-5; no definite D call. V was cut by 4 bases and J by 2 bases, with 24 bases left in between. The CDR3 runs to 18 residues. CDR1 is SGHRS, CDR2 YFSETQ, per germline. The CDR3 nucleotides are TGCGCCAGCAGCCCCCTGGCGTGGCTCGGGTGGGTACAAGAGACCCAGTACTTC. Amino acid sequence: CASSPLAWLGWVQETQYF.

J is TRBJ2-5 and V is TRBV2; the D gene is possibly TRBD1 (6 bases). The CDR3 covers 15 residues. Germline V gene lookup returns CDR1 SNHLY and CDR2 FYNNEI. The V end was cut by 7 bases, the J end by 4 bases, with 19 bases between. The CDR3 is CASMVGHQLPETQYF. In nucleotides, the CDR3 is TGTGCCAGCATGGTGGGACACCAACTACCAGAGACCCAGTACTTC.

In nucleotides, the CDR3 is TGTGCCAGCAGCCGGACAGGGGAGGATGAAAAACTGTTTTTT. Protein: CASSRTGEDEKLFF. The J gene is TRBJ1-4, the V gene TRBV7-9; 9 nucleotides agree with TRBD1. V lost 5 bases, J lost 6 bases, and 4 bases stayed unmatched. CDR3 length equals 14 residues. Germline lookup yields CDR1 SEHNR and CDR2 FQNEAQ (reference sequence).